These 8 T cell receptor beta chains originate from one sample sequenced in a study of blood T cell repertoires in COVID-19. TCRdb keeps only in-frame clones here, not all; method: immunoSEQ multiplex PCR. The data contain over 90,000 clones, 70% to 90% of them singletons. Material for sequencing was peripheral blood. All receptors derive from a man over 45 in a cohort sampled during active COVID-19.

The genes are TRBV5-1 and TRBJ2-7; TRBD1 might be the D (6 bases). This CDR3 spans 14 amino acids. Trimming stripped 4 bases from V and 6 bases from J, with 17 bases between. Germline CDR1 reads SGHRS; CDR2 reads YFSETQ. The CDR3 DNA sequence: TGCGCCAGCAGCCGGAGACAGGCTGACTTCGAGCAGTACTTC. Protein: CASSRRQADFEQYF.

This chain connects TRBV5-1 to TRBJ2-5, with D uncertain. From germline, CDR1 is SGHRS and CDR2 YFSETQ. CDR3 length equals 14 residues. The germline V and J ends were trimmed by 2 bases and 1 base, with 9 bases remaining between them. The CDR3 protein is CASSLSTLQETQYF. The CDR3 DNA reads as TGCGCCAGCAGCTTATCTACCCTCCAAGAGACCCAGTACTTC.

The genes are TRBV7-6 and TRBJ1-6; tentative D call: TRBD1 (6 bases). V shed 4 bases and J shed 5 bases, with 12 bases lying between them. Germline V gene lookup returns CDR1 SGHVS and CDR2 FNYEAQ. This CDR3 is 15 amino acids long. CDR3 residues: CASSSRTAHNSPLHF. DNA of the CDR3: TGTGCCAGCAGCTCCAGGACAGCCCATAATTCACCCCTCCACTTT.

This sequence joins TRBV2 and TRBJ2-2; 9 bases line up with TRBD1. CDR3 size: 16 residues. Germline trimming cut 3 bases from V and 5 bases from J; bases unmatched to any gene: 7. CDR1 and CDR2 from the germline V gene are SNHLY and FYNNEI. CDR3 bases: TGTGCCAGCAGTGACCCCGACAGGGGGAGGACCGGGGAGCTGTTTTTT. It codes for CASSDPDRGRTGELFF.

This clone was picked up one time. The chain has TRBV12-3 or TRBV12-4 and TRBJ1-2; 8 bases are shared with TRBD1. V gave up 6 bases and J gave up 7 bases; unmatched junction bases: 7. This CDR3 spans 13 amino acids. Here the CDR3 DNA reads TGTGCCAGCAGCCGGACAGGGTTTTCTGGCTACACCTTC. This sequence encodes CASSRTGFSGYTF.

The chain carries TRBV28 and TRBJ2-7; perhaps TRBD1 as D (6 bases). The CDR3 runs 15 residues. In germline, CDR1 is MDHEN, CDR2 SYDVKM. Trimming stripped 5 bases from V and 6 bases from J, with 20 bases between. CDR3 sequence (DNA): TGTGCCAGCAGTAAGGTGGGAACAGGGTTCTCCGAGCAGTACTTC. It yields the protein CASSKVGTGFSEQYF.

This chain uses TRBV29-1 with TRBJ1-1; weak D call: TRBD1 (5 bases). This CDR3 spans 15 amino acids. Germline V gives CDR1 SQVTM, CDR2 ANQGSEA. Trimming left V 2 bases short and J 0 bases short, with 13 bases between. The CDR3 reads CSVEKVGQLNTEAFF. CDR3 coding DNA: TGCAGCGTTGAAAAGGTGGGGCAGTTGAACACTGAAGCTTTCTTT.

The genes are TRBV2 and TRBJ1-2, with a tentative D call TRBD1 (5 bases). Per the germline V gene, CDR1 is SNHLY and CDR2 is FYNNEI. Trimming pared 2 bases from V and 8 bases from J, leaving 9 bases between. This CDR3 is 12 amino acids long. CDR3 protein: CASSERGSGYTF. The DNA of the CDR3 is TGTGCCAGCAGTGAAAGGGGCAGCGGCTACACCTTC.